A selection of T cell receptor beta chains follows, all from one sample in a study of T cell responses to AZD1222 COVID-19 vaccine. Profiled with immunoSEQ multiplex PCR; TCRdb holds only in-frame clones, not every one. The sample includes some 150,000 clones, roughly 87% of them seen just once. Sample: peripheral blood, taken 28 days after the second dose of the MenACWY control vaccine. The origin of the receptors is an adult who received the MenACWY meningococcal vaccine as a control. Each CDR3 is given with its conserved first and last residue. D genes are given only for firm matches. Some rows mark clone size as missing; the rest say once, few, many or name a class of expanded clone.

TGCGCCAGCAGCCCAACAGGGGTTGTCTATGGCTACACCTTC | CASSPTGVVYGYTF | TRBV5-1 | TRBD1 | - | TRBJ1-2
TGTGCCAGCAGCGAGAGCAGGGGGTGGACCGGGGAGCTGTTTTTT | CASSESRGWTGELFF | TRBV9 | TRBD1 | - | TRBJ2-2
TGTGCCAGCAGCCTCGACCTTGGCTACACCTTC | CASSLDLGYTF | TRBV7-9 | - | - | TRBJ1-2
TGTGCCAGCGCCGGGGACGGAAGCACAGATACGCAGTATTTT | CASAGDGSTDTQYF | TRBV9 | - | - | TRBJ2-3
TGTGCCAGCAGCAGCAGAGGCTCTGGGGCCAACGTCCTGACTTTC | CASSSRGSGANVLTF | TRBV7-2 | - | - | TRBJ2-6
TGTGCCAGCAGCCCTAGTCCAGGGCATGGCTACACCTTC | CASSPSPGHGYTF | TRBV7-2 | - | - | TRBJ1-2
TGTGCCAGTAGTACACAGGGGAATCAGCCCCAGCATTTT | CASSTQGNQPQHF | TRBV19 | TRBD1 | - | TRBJ1-5
TGTGCCAGCAGCGTAGGGCAGAAAGAGACCCAGTACTTC | CASSVGQKETQYF | TRBV9 | - | - | TRBJ2-5
TGTGCCAGCAGTTTGGTCAGGTTCACTGAAGCTTTCTTT | CASSLVRFTEAFF | TRBV27 | - | once | TRBJ1-1
TGTGCCAGCAGCGTCATGGGGGAGGACAATGAGCAGTTCTTC | CASSVMGEDNEQFF | TRBV27 | - | once | TRBJ2-1
TGTGCCAGCACCTTAACCCAGGGGGCTAGGGCTGAAGCTTTCTTT | CASTLTQGARAEAFF | TRBV11-2 | TRBD1 | - | TRBJ1-1
TGTGCCAGCAGCCGACAGGGTAGTGAAAAACTGTTTTTT | CASSRQGSEKLFF | TRBV7-9 | TRBD1 | - | TRBJ1-4
TGCGCCAGCAGCCAATCCCCTGAGGGGGCTCCCCTCGGCATTCAGTACTTC | CASSQSPEGAPLGIQYF | TRBV4-3 | TRBD1 | once | TRBJ2-4
TGTGCCAGTAGTGTCCGGGACCAAGAGACCCAGTACTTC | CASSVRDQETQYF | TRBV19 | - | - | TRBJ2-5
TGCGCCAGCAGCCAAGCGTTTAGTCAGGGGAAGGGCCCTGAAGCTTTCTTT | CASSQAFSQGKGPEAFF | TRBV4-3 | - | - | TRBJ1-1
TGTGCCAGCAGCCAAGAAACCTTCGACAGAGTCTATGGCTACACCTTC | CASSQETFDRVYGYTF | TRBV3-1/TRBV3-2 | - | - | TRBJ1-2
TGTGCCAGCAGCTTAAGTCCCGGGGGCCGGAATGAGCAGTTCTTC | CASSLSPGGRNEQFF | TRBV7-2 | - | - | TRBJ2-1
TGTGCCAGCAGCTTATGGACGGGCGGGAACACTGAAGCTTTCTTT | CASSLWTGGNTEAFF | TRBV7-6 | - | - | TRBJ1-1
TGTGCCAGCAGCTCTAGGACGGAGACTGAAGCTTTCTTT | CASSSRTETEAFF | TRBV3-1/TRBV3-2 | - | - | TRBJ1-1
TGTGCCACCAGCGGGAACAGGGCGAACACTGAAGCTTTCTTT | CATSGNRANTEAFF | TRBV15 | - | - | TRBJ1-1
TGTGCCAGTAGTATTGGGGCGCCGGGGCAGCCCCAGCATTTT | CASSIGAPGQPQHF | TRBV19 | - | - | TRBJ1-5
TGCAGCATCCTCGGATGGTCCGCTGAAGCTTTCTTT | CSILGWSAEAFF | TRBV29-1 | - | - | TRBJ1-1
TGCAGTGCTAGCACCGGCTATGGCTACACCTTC | CSASTGYGYTF | TRBV20-1 | - | once | TRBJ1-2
TGTGCCTCTGTTATACGGCGCTCCTATAATTCACCCCTCCACTTT | CASVIRRSYNSPLHF | TRBV6-5 | - | - | TRBJ1-6
TGTGCCAGCAGTGGCGCTATCCCCTACAATGAGCAGTTCTTC | CASSGAIPYNEQFF | TRBV9 | - | - | TRBJ2-1
TGTGCCAGTAGTACTTCCTCTACATGGCAGGGGGGAAATCAGCCCCAGCATTTT | CASSTSSTWQGGNQPQHF | TRBV19 | TRBD1 | - | TRBJ1-5
TGTGCCAGTAGTCGGACGAGCCCCTCTCTTGAAGCTTTCTTT | CASSRTSPSLEAFF | TRBV19 | - | - | TRBJ1-1